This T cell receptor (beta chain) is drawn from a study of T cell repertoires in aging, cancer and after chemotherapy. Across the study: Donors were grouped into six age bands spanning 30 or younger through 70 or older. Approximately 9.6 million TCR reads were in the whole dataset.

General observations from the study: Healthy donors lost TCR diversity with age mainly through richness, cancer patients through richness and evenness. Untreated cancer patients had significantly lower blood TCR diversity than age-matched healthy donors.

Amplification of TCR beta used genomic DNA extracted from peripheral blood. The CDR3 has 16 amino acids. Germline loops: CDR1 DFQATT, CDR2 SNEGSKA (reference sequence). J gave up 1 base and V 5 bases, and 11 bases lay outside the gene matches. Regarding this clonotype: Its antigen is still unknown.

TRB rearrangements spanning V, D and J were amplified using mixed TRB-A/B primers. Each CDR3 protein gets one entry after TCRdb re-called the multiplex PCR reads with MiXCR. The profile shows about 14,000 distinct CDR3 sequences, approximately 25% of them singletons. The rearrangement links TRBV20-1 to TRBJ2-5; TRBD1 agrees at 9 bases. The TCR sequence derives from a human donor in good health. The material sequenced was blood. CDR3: CSAYSSRTGVQETQYF. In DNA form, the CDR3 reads TGCAGTGCTTATTCTAGTAGGACAGGGGTCCAAGAGACCCAGTACTTC.